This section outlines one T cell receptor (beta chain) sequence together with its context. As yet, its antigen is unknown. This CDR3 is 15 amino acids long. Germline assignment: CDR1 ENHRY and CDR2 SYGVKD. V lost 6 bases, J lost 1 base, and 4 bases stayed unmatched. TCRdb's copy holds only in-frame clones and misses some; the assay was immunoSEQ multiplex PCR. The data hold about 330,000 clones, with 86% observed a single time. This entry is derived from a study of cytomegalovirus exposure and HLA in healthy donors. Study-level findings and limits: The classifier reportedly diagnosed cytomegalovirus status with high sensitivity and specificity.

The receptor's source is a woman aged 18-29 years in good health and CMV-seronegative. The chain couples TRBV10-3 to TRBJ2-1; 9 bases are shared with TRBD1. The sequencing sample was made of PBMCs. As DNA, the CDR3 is TGTGCCATCAGGGAGACAGGGGGTTCCTACAATGAGCAGTTCTTC. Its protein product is CAIRETGGSYNEQFF.